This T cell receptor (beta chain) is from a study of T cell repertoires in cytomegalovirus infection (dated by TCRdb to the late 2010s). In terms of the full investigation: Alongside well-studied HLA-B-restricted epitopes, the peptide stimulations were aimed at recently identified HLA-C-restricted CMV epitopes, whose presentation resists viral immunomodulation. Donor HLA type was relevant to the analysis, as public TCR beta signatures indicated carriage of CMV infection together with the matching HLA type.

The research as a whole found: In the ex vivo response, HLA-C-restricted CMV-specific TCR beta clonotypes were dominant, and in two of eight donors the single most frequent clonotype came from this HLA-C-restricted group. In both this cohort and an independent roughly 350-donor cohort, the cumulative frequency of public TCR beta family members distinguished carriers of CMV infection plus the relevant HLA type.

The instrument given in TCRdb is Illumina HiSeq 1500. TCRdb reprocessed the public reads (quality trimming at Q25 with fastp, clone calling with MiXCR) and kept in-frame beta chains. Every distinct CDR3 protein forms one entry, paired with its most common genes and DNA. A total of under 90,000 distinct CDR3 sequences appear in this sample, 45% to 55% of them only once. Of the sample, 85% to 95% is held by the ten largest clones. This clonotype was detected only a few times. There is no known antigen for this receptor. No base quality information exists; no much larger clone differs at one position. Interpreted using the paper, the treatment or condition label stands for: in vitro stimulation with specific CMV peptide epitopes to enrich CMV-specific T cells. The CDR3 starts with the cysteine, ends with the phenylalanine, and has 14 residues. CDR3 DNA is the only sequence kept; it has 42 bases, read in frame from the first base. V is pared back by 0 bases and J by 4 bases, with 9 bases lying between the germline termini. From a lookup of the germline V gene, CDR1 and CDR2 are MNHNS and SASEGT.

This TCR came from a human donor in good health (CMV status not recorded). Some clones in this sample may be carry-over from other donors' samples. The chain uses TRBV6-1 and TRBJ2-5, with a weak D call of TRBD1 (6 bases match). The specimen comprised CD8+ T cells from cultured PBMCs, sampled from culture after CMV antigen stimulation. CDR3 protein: CASSEAGGPETQYF. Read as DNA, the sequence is TGTGCCAGCAGTGAAGCTGGGGGCCCAGAGACCCAGTACTTC.